These 10 T cell receptor beta chains share one sample of origin, sequenced in a study of tissue T cells after allogeneic stem cell transplantation. Clones were sequenced by immunoSEQ multiplex PCR, and TCRdb holds only the in-frame ones, with some missing. The profile shows 20,000 to 25,000 clones, roughly three quarters of them singletons. Sequenced sample: blood. Receptors were obtained from a female BALB/c mouse in good health. The strain's MHC: H2-d.

As for this clone: Gene names are mouse gene names. The read falls 1 residue short of the CDR3 end, and the missing part is taken from the germline J gene. The genes are TRBV31 and TRBJ2-4; no clear D. The CDR3 covers 12 residues. The germline gives CDR1 GKSSPN, CDR2 SITVG. Deletions cut 0 bases from V and 2 bases from J, with 3 bases between. The CDR3 bases that were read are TGTGCCTGGAGTCTTGATCAAAACACCTTGTAC. It translates to CAWSLDQNTLY. The CDR3 in full is CAWSLDQNTLYF.

As regards this clone: The germline and genes are mouse ones. The CDR3 end falls 1 residue outside the read, so it is completed with the germline J gene. The chain is built from TRBV13-3 and TRBJ1-4; 8 bases fit TRBD1. Germline CDR1 reads NNHDY; CDR2 reads SYVADS. This CDR3 comprises 15 residues. With V trimmed by 0 bases and J by 3 bases, 1 base remained unmatched. The CDR3 protein is CASSDGQGPNERLFF. The covered CDR3 bases are TGTGCCAGCAGTGATGGACAGGGGCCCAACGAAAGATTATTT.

Turning to this clone: Gene labels here are mouse ones. The read falls 1 residue short of the CDR3 end, and the missing part is taken from the germline J gene. The sample holds other DNA sequences that translate to the same CDR3. This chain uses TRBV5 with TRBJ2-3, with TRBD1 matching 8 bases. The J segment lost 1 base and the V segment lost 1 base, leaving 1 base of the junction unmatched. The CDR3 has 15 residues. Germline V gives CDR1 LGHNA, CDR2 YNLKQL (reference sequence). The sequenced CDR3 bases are TGTGCCAGCAGCCAAGCGGACAGGGGTGCAGAAACGCTGTAT. Translated, it gives CASSQADRGAETLY. In full, the CDR3 reads CASSQADRGAETLYF.

A word on this clone: All gene names here are mouse names. The read terminates 1 residue ahead of where the CDR3 ends, so the germline J gene completes it. The rearrangement links TRBV2 to TRBJ2-5; unclear D gene. CDR1 and CDR2 from the germline V gene are LGHNA and YSYQKL. The V and J ends lost 0 bases and 6 bases respectively, with 7 bases between them. CDR3 length: 13 residues. The CDR3 sequence: CASSQDGLDTQYF. The CDR3 DNA, read in part, is TGTGCCAGCAGCCAAGATGGGTTGGACACCCAGTAC.

Comments on this clone: Mouse gene names apply. With the read ending 1 residue before the CDR3 end, the germline J gene is used to fill in that end. The chain uses TRBV13-2 and TRBJ2-2; D call uncertain. The germline V gene has CDR1 NNHNN and CDR2 SYGAGS (reference sequence). The CDR3 contains 13 residues. With 6 bases removed from V and 0 bases from J, the gap between germline ends came to 6 bases. The CDR3 reads CASDLPNTGQLYF. CDR3 bases read: TGTGCCAGCGACCTCCCAAACACCGGGCAGCTCTAC.

In the case of this clone: Compared with germline, one end of the junction differs, possibly owing to a read error. Mouse gene names and germline throughout. The DNA ends 1 residue before the CDR3 does, and the rest of the CDR3 is filled in from the germline J gene. The chain carries TRBV13-1 and TRBJ2-1; D perhaps matches TRBD1 (6 bases). The CDR3 runs 17 residues. Per the germline V gene, CDR1 is NSHNY and CDR2 is SYGAGN. The CDR3 here is CASSDPGTKYNYAGQFF. The sequenced CDR3 bases are TGTGCCAGCAGTGACCCCGGGACAAAGTATAACTATGCTGGGCAGTTC.

This clone is a singleton in its sample. Gene and germline names: mouse. The read ends 1 residue before the CDR3 terminus; that terminus is restored from the germline J gene. The rearrangement links TRBV5 to TRBJ1-4; TRBD1 might be the D (5 bases). Germline assignment: CDR1 LGHNA and CDR2 YNLKQL (reference sequence). The length of the CDR3 is 16 residues. Trimming took off 3 bases at V and 4 bases at J, with 15 bases between the two ends. The CDR3 bases that were read are TGTGCCAGCAGCCAGCGGGGGGGAGTTTTCAACGAAAGATTATTT. Translating gives CASSQRGGVFNERLF. The whole CDR3 is CASSQRGGVFNERLFF.

Concerning this clone itself: The junction departs from the called germline gene at one end, perhaps through a read error. Here the gene names and germline are mouse. The sequence runs out 1 residue before the end of the CDR3; the remainder is reconstructed from the germline J gene. The V call is TRBV13-1, the J call TRBJ2-7, with D uncertain. Germline V gene sequence: CDR1 NSHNY, CDR2 SYGAGN. CDR3 length: 14 residues. This chain's CDR3 is CASGDAGSGREQYF. The covered CDR3 bases are TGTGCCAGCGGTGATGCCGGGTCGGGGAGAGAACAGTAC.

As concerns this clone: Germline and genes here are mouse. The observed sequence ends 1 residue before the CDR3 terminus, with the missing tail filled in from the germline J gene. The V call is TRBV2, the J call TRBJ1-1; a possible D gene is TRBD1 (6 bases). The CDR3 sequence is 15 residues long. V gave up 0 bases and J gave up 4 bases, with 12 bases separating them. CDR1 and CDR2 (germline): LGHNA, YSYQKL. The CDR3: CASSQDRGRGTEVFF. CDR3 DNA (partial): TGTGCCAGCAGCCAAGACAGGGGTAGGGGCACAGAAGTCTTC.

In this sample, this clone turned up once. Each gene name is a mouse one. The read finishes 1 residue shy of the CDR3 end, and the germline J gene is used to complete it. The V call is TRBV13-2, the J call TRBJ2-3, with 12 nucleotides matching TRBD2. The germline gives CDR1 NNHNN, CDR2 SYGAGS (reference sequence). The junction had 5 bases not matched to a gene; V was cut back by 1 base and J by 2 bases. The CDR3 is 17 amino acids. CDR3 residues: CASGDTGLGGVAETLYF. Partial CDR3 DNA: TGTGCCAGCGGTGATACTGGACTGGGGGGGGTTGCAGAAACGCTGTAT.